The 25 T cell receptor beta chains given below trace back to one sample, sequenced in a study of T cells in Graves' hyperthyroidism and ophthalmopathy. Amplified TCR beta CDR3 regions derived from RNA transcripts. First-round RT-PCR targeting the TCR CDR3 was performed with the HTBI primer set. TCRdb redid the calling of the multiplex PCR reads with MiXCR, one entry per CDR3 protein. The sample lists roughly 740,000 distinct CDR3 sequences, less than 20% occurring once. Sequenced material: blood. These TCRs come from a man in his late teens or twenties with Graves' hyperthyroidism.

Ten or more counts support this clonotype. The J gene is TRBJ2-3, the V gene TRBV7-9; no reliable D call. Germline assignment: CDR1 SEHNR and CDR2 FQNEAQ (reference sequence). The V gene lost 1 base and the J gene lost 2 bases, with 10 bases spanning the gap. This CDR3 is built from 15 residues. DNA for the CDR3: TGTGCCAGCAGCTTAGTAGGCACCCACACAGATACGCAGTATTTT. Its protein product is CASSLVGTHTDTQYF. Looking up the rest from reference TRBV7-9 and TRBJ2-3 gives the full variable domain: DTGVSQNPRHKITKRGQNVTFRCDPISEHNRLYWYRQTLGQGPEFLTYFQNEAQLEKSRLLSDRFSAERPKGSFSTLEIQRTEQGDSAMYLCASSLVGTHTDTQYFGPGTRLTVL.

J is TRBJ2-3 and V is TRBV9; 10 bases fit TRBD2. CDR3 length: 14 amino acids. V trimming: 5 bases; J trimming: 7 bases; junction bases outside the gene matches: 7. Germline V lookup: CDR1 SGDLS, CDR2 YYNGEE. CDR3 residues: CASSSSGSQNTQYF. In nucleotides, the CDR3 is TGTGCCAGCAGTTCTAGCGGGAGTCAGAATACGCAGTATTTT.

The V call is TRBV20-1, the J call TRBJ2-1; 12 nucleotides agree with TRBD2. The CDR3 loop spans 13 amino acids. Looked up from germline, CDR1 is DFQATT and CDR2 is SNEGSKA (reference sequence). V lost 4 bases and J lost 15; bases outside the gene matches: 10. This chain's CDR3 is CSANPTSGSWRFF. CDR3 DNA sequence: TGCAGTGCTAACCCGACTAGCGGGAGTTGGCGGTTCTTC.

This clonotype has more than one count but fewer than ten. CDR3 nucleotides: TGTGCCAGCAGCGCTATTCAAACAAGGGTTTCAGAGACCCAGTACTTC. This codes for CASSAIQTRVSETQYF. This chain links TRBV7-2 with TRBJ2-5, with D unresolved. The germline V gene has CDR1 SGHTA and CDR2 FQGNSA. Trimming pared 5 bases from V and 4 bases from J, leaving 20 bases between. The CDR3 consists of 16 residues. Full variable domain (remainder filled in from reference TRBV7-2 and TRBJ2-5): GAGVSQSPSNKVTEKGKDVELRCDPISGHTALYWYRQSLGQGLEFLIYFQGNSAPDKSGLPSDRFSAERTGGSVSTLTIQRTQQEDSAVYLCASSAIQTRVSETQYFGPGTRLLVL.

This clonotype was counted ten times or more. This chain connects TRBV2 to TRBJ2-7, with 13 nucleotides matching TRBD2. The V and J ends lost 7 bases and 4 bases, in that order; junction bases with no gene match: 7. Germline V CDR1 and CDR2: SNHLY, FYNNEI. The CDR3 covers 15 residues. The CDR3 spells CASTGTSGTAYEQYF. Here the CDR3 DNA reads TGTGCCAGCACCGGGACTAGCGGGACCGCTTACGAGCAGTACTTC.

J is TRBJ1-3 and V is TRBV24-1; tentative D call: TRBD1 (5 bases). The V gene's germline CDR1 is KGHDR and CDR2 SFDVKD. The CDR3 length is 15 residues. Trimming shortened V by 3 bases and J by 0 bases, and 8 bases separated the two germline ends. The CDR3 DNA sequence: TGTGCCACCAGTGATAGAAGGGGCTCTGGAAACACCATATATTTT. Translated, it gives CATSDRRGSGNTIYF.

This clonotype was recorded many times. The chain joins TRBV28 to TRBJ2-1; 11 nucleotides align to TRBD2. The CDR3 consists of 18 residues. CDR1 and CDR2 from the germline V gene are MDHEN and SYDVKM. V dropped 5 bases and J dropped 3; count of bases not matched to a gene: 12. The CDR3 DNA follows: TGTGCCAGCAGTGGCGGGACTAGCGGAGCGGGATTCTACAATGAGCAGTTCTTC. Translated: CASSGGTSGAGFYNEQFF.

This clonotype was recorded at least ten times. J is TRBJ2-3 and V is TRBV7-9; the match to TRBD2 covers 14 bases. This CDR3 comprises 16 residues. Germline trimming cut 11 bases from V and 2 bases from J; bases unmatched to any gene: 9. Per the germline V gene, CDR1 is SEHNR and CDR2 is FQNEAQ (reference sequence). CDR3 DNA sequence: TGTGCCTCCTGGACTAGCGGGAGGACGGACACAGATACGCAGTATTTT. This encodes CASWTSGRTDTDTQYF.

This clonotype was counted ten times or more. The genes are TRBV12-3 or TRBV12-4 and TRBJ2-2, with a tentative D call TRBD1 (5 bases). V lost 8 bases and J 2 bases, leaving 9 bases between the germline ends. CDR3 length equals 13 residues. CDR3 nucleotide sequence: TGTGCCAGCCGACAGACCAACACCGGGGAGCTGTTTTTT. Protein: CASRQTNTGELFF.

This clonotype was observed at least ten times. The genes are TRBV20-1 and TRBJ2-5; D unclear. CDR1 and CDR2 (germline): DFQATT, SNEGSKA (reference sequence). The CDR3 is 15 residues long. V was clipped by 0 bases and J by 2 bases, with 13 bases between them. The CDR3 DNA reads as TGCAGTGCTAGAGATGTCTTGCGGATTCAAGAGACCCAGTACTTC. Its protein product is CSARDVLRIQETQYF.

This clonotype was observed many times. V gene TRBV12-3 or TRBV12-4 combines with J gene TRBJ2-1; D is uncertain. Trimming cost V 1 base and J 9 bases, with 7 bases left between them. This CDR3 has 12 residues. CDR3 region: CASSLGVGEQFF. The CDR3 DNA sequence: TGTGCCAGCAGTTTAGGAGTCGGTGAGCAGTTCTTC.

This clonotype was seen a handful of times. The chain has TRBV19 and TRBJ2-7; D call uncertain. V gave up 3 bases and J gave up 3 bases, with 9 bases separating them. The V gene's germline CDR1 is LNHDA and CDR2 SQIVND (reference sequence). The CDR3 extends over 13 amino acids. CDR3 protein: CASSITSNYEQYF. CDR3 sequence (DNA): TGTGCCAGTAGTATTACCTCAAACTACGAGCAGTACTTC. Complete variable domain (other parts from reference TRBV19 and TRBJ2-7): DGGITQSPKYLFRKEGQNVTLSCEQNLNHDAMYWYRQDPGQGLRLIYYSQIVNDFQKGDIAEGYSVSREKKESFPLTVTSAQKNPTAFYLCASSITSNYEQYFGPGTRLTVT.

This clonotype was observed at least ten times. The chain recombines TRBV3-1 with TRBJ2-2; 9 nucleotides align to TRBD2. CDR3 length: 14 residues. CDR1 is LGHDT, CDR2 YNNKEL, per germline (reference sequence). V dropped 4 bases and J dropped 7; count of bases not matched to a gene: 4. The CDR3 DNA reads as TGTGCCAGCAGCCTAGCGGGAGAGGTCGGGGAGCTGTTTTTT. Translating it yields CASSLAGEVGELFF.

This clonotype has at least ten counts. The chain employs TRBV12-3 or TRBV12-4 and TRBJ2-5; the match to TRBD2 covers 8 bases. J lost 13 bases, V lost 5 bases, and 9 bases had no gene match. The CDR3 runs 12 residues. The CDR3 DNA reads TGTGCCAGCAGTCCCCCGGGACTAGGCCGGTACTTC. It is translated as CASSPPGLGRYF.

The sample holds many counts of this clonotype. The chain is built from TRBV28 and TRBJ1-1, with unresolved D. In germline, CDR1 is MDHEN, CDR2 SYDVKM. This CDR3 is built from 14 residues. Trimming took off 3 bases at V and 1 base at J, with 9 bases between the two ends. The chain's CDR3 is CASSFRWPNTEAFF. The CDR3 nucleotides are TGTGCCAGCAGTTTTAGGTGGCCGAACACTGAAGCTTTCTTT.

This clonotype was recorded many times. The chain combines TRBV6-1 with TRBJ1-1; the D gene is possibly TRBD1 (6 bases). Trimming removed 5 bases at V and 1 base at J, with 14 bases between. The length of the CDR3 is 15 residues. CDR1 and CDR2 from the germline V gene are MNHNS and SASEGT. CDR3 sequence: CASSYPTTGNTEAFF. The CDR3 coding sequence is TGTGCCAGCAGTTATCCGACGACAGGGAACACTGAAGCTTTCTTT.

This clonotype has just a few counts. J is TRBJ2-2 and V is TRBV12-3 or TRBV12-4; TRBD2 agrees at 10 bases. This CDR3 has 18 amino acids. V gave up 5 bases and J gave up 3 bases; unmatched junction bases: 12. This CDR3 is CASSRRLAGLLDTGELFF. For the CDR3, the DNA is TGTGCCAGCAGTAGACGACTAGCGGGCCTCCTGGACACCGGGGAGCTGTTTTTT.

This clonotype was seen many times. The CDR3: CSASSGASGRPVSYEQYF. CDR3 in DNA: TGCAGTGCTAGTAGCGGGGCTAGCGGGAGGCCCGTTTCCTACGAGCAGTACTTC. The V gene is TRBV20-1, the J gene TRBJ2-7; 11 nucleotides align to TRBD2. Germline V lookup: CDR1 DFQATT, CDR2 SNEGSKA (reference sequence). The CDR3 loop spans 18 amino acids. V gave up 3 bases and J gave up 1 base; unmatched junction bases: 14.

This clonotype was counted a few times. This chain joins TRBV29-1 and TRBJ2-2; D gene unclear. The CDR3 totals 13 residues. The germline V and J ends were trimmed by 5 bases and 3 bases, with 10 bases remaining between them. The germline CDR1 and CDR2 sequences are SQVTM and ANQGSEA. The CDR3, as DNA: TGCAGCGTTAGGCAGGTGGACACCGGGGAGCTGTTTTTT. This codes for CSVRQVDTGELFF.

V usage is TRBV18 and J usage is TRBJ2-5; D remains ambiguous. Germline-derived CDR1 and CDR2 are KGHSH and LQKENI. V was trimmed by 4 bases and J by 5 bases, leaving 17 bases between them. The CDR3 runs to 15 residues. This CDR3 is CASSQDPLERETQYF. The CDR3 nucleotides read TGTGCCAGCTCACAGGACCCCCTGGAGAGGGAGACCCAGTACTTC.

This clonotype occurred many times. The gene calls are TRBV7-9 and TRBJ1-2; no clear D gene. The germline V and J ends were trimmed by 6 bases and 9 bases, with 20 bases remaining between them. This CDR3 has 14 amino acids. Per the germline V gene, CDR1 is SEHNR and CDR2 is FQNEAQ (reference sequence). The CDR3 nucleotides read TGTGCCAGCAGGCTCCTTCCGGGCCGCGGTCGCTACACCTTC. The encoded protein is CASRLLPGRGRYTF.

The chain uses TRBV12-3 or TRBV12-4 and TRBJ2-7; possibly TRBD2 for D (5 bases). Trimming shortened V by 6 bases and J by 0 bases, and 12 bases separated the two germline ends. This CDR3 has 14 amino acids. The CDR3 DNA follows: TGTGCCAGCAGCCAGCGGCGGAGCTCCTACGAGCAGTACTTC. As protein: CASSQRRSSYEQYF.

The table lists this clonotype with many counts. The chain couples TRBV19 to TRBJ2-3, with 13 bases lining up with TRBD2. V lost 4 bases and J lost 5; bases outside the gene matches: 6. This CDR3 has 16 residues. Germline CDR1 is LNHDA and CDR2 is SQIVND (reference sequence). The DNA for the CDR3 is TGTGCCAGTAGTACACTAGCGGGAGGGCCAAAAGATACGCAGTATTTT. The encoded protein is CASSTLAGGPKDTQYF.

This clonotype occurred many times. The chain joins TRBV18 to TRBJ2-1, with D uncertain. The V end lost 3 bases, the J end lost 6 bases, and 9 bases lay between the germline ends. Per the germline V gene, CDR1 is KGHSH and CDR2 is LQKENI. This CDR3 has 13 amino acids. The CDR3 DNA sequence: TGTGCCAGCTCACCCCCCCCGCCCAATGAGCAGTTCTTC. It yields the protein CASSPPPPNEQFF.

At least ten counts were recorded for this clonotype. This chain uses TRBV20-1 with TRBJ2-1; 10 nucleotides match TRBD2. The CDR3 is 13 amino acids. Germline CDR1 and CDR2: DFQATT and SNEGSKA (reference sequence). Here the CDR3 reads CSPLAGVIDEQFF. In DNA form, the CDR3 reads TGCAGCCCTCTAGCGGGAGTCATTGATGAGCAGTTCTTC.